This passage covers 7 T cell receptor beta chains from one sample sequenced in a study of cytomegalovirus exposure and HLA in healthy donors. Amplification used 60 Vbeta primers and 13 Jbeta primers. Sequenced by immunoSEQ multiplex PCR; TCRdb stores in-frame clones only, minus some. This sample carries more than 35,000 clones, 53% of them seen once, and the ten largest clones take 6.2%. Sequenced sample: PBMCs. These receptors originate from a woman aged 40 to 55 in good health and CMV-seropositive.

The rearrangement uses TRBV29-1 and TRBJ2-7, with TRBD2 matching over 11 bases. The CDR3 consists of 13 residues. V lost 6 bases, J lost 1 base, and 2 bases stayed unmatched. Per germline, CDR1 SQVTM and CDR2 ANQGSEA. The CDR3 spells CSVRLAGSYEQYF. The CDR3 region has the DNA TGCAGCGTGAGACTAGCGGGGTCCTACGAGCAGTACTTC.

Written as DNA, the CDR3 is TGTGCCAGCAGCTCCGGGGGGGCCCTGGAGACCCAGTACTTC. It specifies CASSSGGALETQYF. The chain links TRBV5-5 to TRBJ2-5, with 8 bases matching TRBD2. V gave up 3 bases and J gave up 5 bases; unmatched junction bases: 6. Germline V lookup: CDR1 SGHKS, CDR2 YYEKEE (reference sequence). The CDR3 totals 14 residues.

The chain uses TRBV6-1 and TRBJ2-7; 7 bases fit TRBD2. The J segment lost 4 bases and the V segment lost 9 bases, leaving 9 bases of the junction unmatched. The CDR3 loop spans 13 amino acids. Germline-derived CDR1 and CDR2 are MNHNS and SASEGT. The CDR3 spells CASFRLAQYEQYF. CDR3 bases: TGTGCCAGTTTCCGACTAGCCCAATACGAGCAGTACTTC.

V is TRBV29-1 and J is TRBJ1-4; possible D gene TRBD1, 6 bases. The CDR3 covers 12 residues. CDR1 SQVTM and CDR2 ANQGSEA come from the germline V gene. V lost 4 bases to trimming and J lost 8 bases, with 11 bases between them. The CDR3 spells CSVVGGGEKLFF. The DNA of the CDR3 is TGCAGCGTTGTAGGGGGGGGCGAAAAACTGTTTTTT.

On this clone: The likely explanation is a read error, given a far larger clone one base away. The chain employs TRBV6-4 and TRBJ2-5; TRBD1 matches 8 bases. Per the germline V gene, CDR1 is MRHNA and CDR2 is SNTAGT. The CDR3 sequence is 13 residues long. Unmatched junction bases numbered 1, after V lost 5 bases and J lost 2 bases. CDR3 bases: TGTGCCAGCAGTCGACAGGGGCAAGAGACCCAGTACTTC. Its protein is CASSRQGQETQYF.

This chain links TRBV19 with TRBJ2-7, with TRBD1 matching over 9 bases. There are 16 residues in the CDR3. Unmatched junction bases numbered 10, after V lost 5 bases and J lost 2 bases. In germline, CDR1 is LNHDA, CDR2 SQIVND (reference sequence). The CDR3 protein is CASSHTPGQGTYEQYF. The CDR3 nucleotides read TGTGCCAGTAGTCACACCCCAGGACAGGGGACCTACGAGCAGTACTTC.

This clone has only a few counts. This sequence joins TRBV19 and TRBJ2-7; D perhaps matches TRBD1 (5 bases). V was pared by 5 bases and J by 0 bases, with 11 bases between. The germline CDR1 and CDR2 sequences are LNHDA and SQIVND (reference sequence). The length of the CDR3 is 14 residues. CDR3 in amino acids: CASSSLDTSYEQYF. The CDR3 bases are TGTGCCAGTAGTTCACTGGACACCTCCTACGAGCAGTACTTC.